The 18 T cell receptor beta chains given below trace back to one sample, sequenced in a study of blood T cell repertoires in COVID-19. Method: immunoSEQ multiplex PCR; TCRdb's copy keeps in-frame clones and lacks some. The table has 210,000 or so clones, approximately 80% seen once; the top ten hold less than 20%. The sequenced sample was peripheral blood. The receptors derive from a human donor in a cohort sampled during active COVID-19.

The V gene is TRBV12-3 or TRBV12-4, the J gene TRBJ1-2; D unresolved. There are 13 residues in the CDR3. The V end was cut by 4 bases, the J end by 5 bases, with 11 bases between. CDR3 sequence: CASSSVAVYGYTF. The CDR3 region has the DNA TGTGCCAGCAGTTCGGTGGCGGTATATGGCTACACCTTC.

Only a few counts were recorded for this clone. This rearrangement joins TRBV5-6 to TRBJ2-7, with 11 bases that match TRBD1. Germline V gene data show CDR1 as SGHDT and CDR2 as YYEEEE. This CDR3 is built from 15 residues. Trimming took 3 bases from V and 4 from J; bases not matched to a gene: 6. CDR3 DNA: TGTGCCAGCAGCTCGCGGGACAGGGGGTCTTACGAGCAGTACTTC. It codes for CASSSRDRGSYEQYF.

The rearrangement uses TRBV5-1 and TRBJ2-1; 10 nucleotides match TRBD1. Germline V CDR1 and CDR2: SGHRS, YFSETQ. The CDR3 is made up of 15 amino acids. Trimming cost V 0 bases and J 9 bases; bases outside gene matches: 6. This chain's CDR3 is CASSLAGDRGGEQFF. The CDR3 DNA follows: TGCGCCAGCAGCTTGGCCGGGGACAGGGGTGGTGAGCAGTTCTTC.

As regards this clone: Other DNA sequences in this sample translate to the same CDR3. The chain has TRBV6-5 and TRBJ2-7, with 7 bases aligning to TRBD2. The germline V gene has CDR1 MNHEY and CDR2 SVGAGI. Trimming cost V 2 bases and J 2 bases; bases outside gene matches: 3. This CDR3 comprises 14 residues. CDR3 sequence (DNA): TGTGCCAGCAGTTACGGGCGGGGGACCTACGAGCAGTACTTC. This encodes CASSYGRGTYEQYF.

The chain links TRBV28 to TRBJ1-1; D is unresolved. From germline, CDR1 is MDHEN and CDR2 SYDVKM. V shed 3 bases and J shed 9 bases, with 11 bases lying between them. This CDR3 has 12 amino acids. The CDR3 sequence: CASSLSGKKAFF. The CDR3 DNA sequence: TGTGCCAGCAGTTTGTCCGGGAAAAAAGCTTTCTTT.

The chain has TRBV14 and TRBJ2-1; 8 positions agree with TRBD2. CDR1 and CDR2 from the germline V gene are SGHDN and FVKESK. V was pared by 2 bases and J by 0 bases, with 3 bases of the junction left unmatched. There are 16 residues in the CDR3. CDR3: CASSQTGGASYNEQFF. The CDR3 DNA is TGTGCCAGCAGCCAAACGGGGGGGGCCTCCTACAATGAGCAGTTCTTC.

The chain has TRBV20-1 and TRBJ1-4; D gene uncertain. The CDR3 consists of 13 residues. Germline CDR1 is DFQATT and CDR2 is SNEGSKA (reference sequence). Trimming removed 3 bases from V and 8 bases from J, with 13 bases in between. The CDR3 reads CSASKPGSEKLFF. The CDR3 coding sequence is TGCAGTGCTAGTAAGCCAGGTTCAGAAAAACTGTTTTTT.

This clone has ten or more counts. This chain joins TRBV7-8 and TRBJ1-5, with D hard to call. V lost 2 bases and J lost 7, with 12 bases in between. CDR1 and CDR2 from the germline V gene are SGHVS and FQNEAQ. This CDR3 comprises 14 residues. The CDR3 region is CASSLSEVGQPQHF. The CDR3 bases are TGTGCCAGCAGCTTAAGTGAGGTCGGGCAGCCCCAGCATTTT.

The chain has TRBV11-1 and TRBJ2-5; TRBD1 matches 7 bases. Trimming cost V 4 bases and J 5 bases; bases outside gene matches: 7. The germline V gene encodes CDR1 SGHAT and CDR2 FQDESV (reference sequence). This CDR3 contains 14 residues. CDR3 in amino acids: CASSSRRGQETQYF. CDR3 sequence (DNA): TGTGCCAGCAGCTCCCGAAGGGGACAGGAGACCCAGTACTTC.

This clone has just a few counts. V and J are TRBV14 and TRBJ1-6; D gene uncertain. The CDR3 extends over 13 amino acids. Between the trimmed V and J ends, which lost 1 base and 9 bases, there was a span of 7 bases. Germline V lookup: CDR1 SGHDN, CDR2 FVKESK. CDR3 sequence: CASSQAASSPLHF. The CDR3 nucleotides are TGTGCCAGCAGCCAAGCCGCCAGTTCACCCCTCCACTTT. The full variable domain, with the rest looked up from reference TRBV14 and TRBJ1-6, is EAGVTQFPSHSVIEKGQTVTLRCDPISGHDNLYWYRRVMGKEIKFLLHFVKESKQDESGMPNNRFLAERTGGTYSTLKVQPAELEDSGVYFCASSQAASSPLHFGNGTRLTVT.

The chain carries TRBV28 and TRBJ2-7; 7 nucleotides line up with TRBD2. CDR1 is MDHEN, CDR2 SYDVKM, per germline. This CDR3 is 13 amino acids long. J lost 7 bases, V lost 6 bases, and 9 bases had no gene match. The CDR3 DNA sequence: TGTGCCAGCAGGTGGGGAGGGAGGGGTGAGCAGTACTTC. This translates into CASRWGGRGEQYF.

This clone turned up a few times. The genes are TRBV7-9 and TRBJ2-1, with 8 positions matching TRBD2. This CDR3 has 18 amino acids. Germline trimming cut 5 bases from V and 0 bases from J; bases unmatched to any gene: 12. Germline values: CDR1 SEHNR, CDR2 FQNEAQ (reference sequence). CDR3 region: CASSPYGLARSSYNEQFF. CDR3 DNA: TGTGCCAGCAGCCCCTACGGACTAGCCCGAAGCTCCTACAATGAGCAGTTCTTC.

This rearrangement joins TRBV6-5 to TRBJ2-3, with TRBD1 matching over 7 bases. The CDR3 covers 15 residues. CDR1 is MNHEY and CDR2 is SVGAGI in the germline V gene. V lost 6 bases and J lost 0; bases outside the gene matches: 6. CDR3 sequence (DNA): TGTGCCAGCAGAATGGGACAGTATAGCACAGATACGCAGTATTTT. It specifies CASRMGQYSTDTQYF.

The rearrangement uses TRBV4-1 and TRBJ2-3, with D tentatively TRBD1 (5 bases). Germline V gene data show CDR1 as MGHRA and CDR2 as YSYEKL. Trimming stripped 4 bases from V and 1 base from J, with 15 bases between. The CDR3 runs to 16 residues. The CDR3 DNA is TGCGCCAGCAGCCCGAGGTGGCAGGGCCGCACAGATACGCAGTATTTT. Amino acids: CASSPRWQGRTDTQYF.

J is TRBJ2-1 and V is TRBV2; D possibly corresponds to TRBD2 (6 bases). Germline values: CDR1 SNHLY, CDR2 FYNNEI. Trimming cost V 7 bases and J 2 bases, with 9 bases left between them. The CDR3 covers 13 residues. CDR3 coding DNA: TGTGCCAGCAACGGCGGGACCTACAATGAGCAGTTCTTC. Encoded protein: CASNGGTYNEQFF.

V gene TRBV29-1 combines with J gene TRBJ2-2, with 7 bases aligning to TRBD1. The CDR3 is made up of 12 amino acids. V gave up 7 bases and J gave up 10 bases; unmatched junction bases: 9. Germline V gives CDR1 SQVTM, CDR2 ANQGSEA. The CDR3 DNA is TGCAGCGGGAGGACAGGTCGGGAGGAGCTGTTTTTT. It codes for CSGRTGREELFF.

The chain links TRBV6-5 to TRBJ1-2, with 7 bases matching TRBD1. Germline V lookup: CDR1 MNHEY, CDR2 SVGAGI. The CDR3 sequence is 15 residues long. The V gene end was trimmed by 8 bases and the J gene end by 4 bases; junction bases not matched to a gene: 13. CDR3: CASRGGGFESYGYTF. The CDR3 DNA reads as TGTGCCAGCCGAGGGGGCGGATTCGAGAGCTATGGCTACACCTTC.

This clone showed up just a few times. V usage is TRBV5-1 and J usage is TRBJ2-1; weak D call: TRBD2 (5 bases). Trimming took 6 bases from V and 2 from J, leaving 15 bases between them. Per the germline V gene, CDR1 is SGHRS and CDR2 is YFSETQ. The CDR3 runs 15 residues. CDR3 region: CASKVDDYAYNEQFF. The CDR3 nucleotides are TGCGCCAGCAAAGTTGATGACTACGCCTACAATGAGCAGTTCTTC.